This section outlines one T cell receptor (beta chain) sequence together with its context. The data were taken from a study of cytotoxic CD8 clonotypes in ibrutinib-treated CLL. Repertoires were generated with immunoSEQ multiplex PCR, while TCRdb's copy carries only in-frame clones and drops some. This table holds some 28,000 clones, 62% found once. This receptor was obtained from a human donor with chronic lymphocytic leukemia. The specimen comprised PBMCs, sampled before ibrutinib treatment.

CDR3 protein: CASSPNRNIQYF. The CDR3 nucleotides are TGTGCCAGCAGCCCTAACAGAAACATTCAGTACTTC. V and J are TRBV6-5 and TRBJ2-4; unclear D gene. CDR1 MNHEY and CDR2 SVGAGI come from the germline V gene. V lost 6 bases and J 6 bases, leaving 9 bases between the germline ends. This CDR3 has 12 amino acids.